The text below deals with one T cell receptor (beta chain). Antigen unknown. An end of the junction differs from the germline gene, which may be a read error. The data belong to a study of cytomegalovirus exposure and HLA in healthy donors. Study observations and caveats: The investigators catalogued 150 or so TCR beta chains as cytomegalovirus-associated.

Sequenced by immunoSEQ multiplex PCR; TCRdb stores in-frame clones only, minus some. Of more than 55,000 clones in the sample, roughly 94% were seen once. This CDR3 has 16 amino acids. CDR1 is SSHAT and CDR2 is FNYEAQ in the germline V gene (reference sequence). The sequenced material came from PBMCs. The rearrangement links TRBV7-7 to TRBJ2-5, with D perhaps TRBD1 or TRBD2 (6 bases each). This TCR came from a woman aged 18-29 years in good health and CMV-seronegative. The CDR3 DNA follows: TGTGCTAGCAGCTTAGGGAGGACAGTACGCCAAGAGACCCAGTACTTC. Translating it yields CASSLGRTVRQETQYF.